The clone carrying this T cell receptor (beta chain) came up many times. Its target is not known. For TCRbeta, the library was prepared with unique molecular identifiers. TCRdb recomputed calls from the PCR reads with MiXCR, one row per CDR3 protein. The data hold about 190,000 distinct CDR3 sequences, with roughly 10% observed a single time. The entry originates in a study of T-cell reconstitution after alpha-beta-depleted transplantation in children. Overall study findings and caveats: The origin of alpha-beta T cells about two months after transplant was reportedly several hundred expanded graft clones.

The CDR3 runs to 15 residues. Between the trimmed V and J ends, which lost 0 bases and 5 bases, there was a span of 14 bases. Germline V CDR1 and CDR2: MNHEY, SVGAGI. This specimen was PBMCs, taken before TCRalphabeta/CD19-depleted stem cell transplant. The chain joins TRBV6-5 to TRBJ2-7; D might be TRBD2 (6 bases). The sequence was collected from a boy aged 2 to 10 with acute myeloid leukemia, due to receive a stem cell transplant. The CDR3 loop is CASSYSYPSDHEQYF. CDR3 nucleotides: TGTGCCAGCAGTTACTCTTATCCTAGCGACCACGAGCAGTACTTC.